This T cell receptor (beta chain) was documented in a study of blood T cell repertoires in COVID-19 (dated by TCRdb to 2020 to 2021). In the study overall: Samples covering the acute and convalescent phases of COVID-19 were provided by collaborators in the United States, Italy and Spain. The dataset comprised deeply sampled blood TCRbeta repertoires from subjects exposed to, actively infected with, or recovered from COVID-19. Nearly every sample came with metadata listing a de-identified subject ID, COVID-19 status, age in years and sex. The repertoires were released in a freely available public database intended as a resource for research on the immune response to SARS-CoV-2. HLA class I and class II types, where available, came from metadata supplied by the sample provider rather than from assay-based typing. The material from the prospective study consisted of cDNA or gDNA derived from T cells, B-cell-depleted T cells, or PBMCs. The samples were drawn from two sources: the first 160 participants of the ongoing ImmuneRACE study, and some 1,300 subjects contributed by 6 global collaborators.

Another Seattle source contributed samples from volunteer blood donors who had recovered from COVID-19. The collaborating institutions used their own protocols to collect whole blood in K2EDTA tubes. Collaborator samples were shipped for TCRbeta analysis as frozen whole blood, isolated PBMCs, or DNA extracted from either sample type. The paper as a whole reports these results and caveats: The amount of clinical and demographic metadata varied by source and participant and was provided uncurated.

For this clone: Its antigen remains unidentified. Base qualities are missing; no much larger clone stands one base away.

TCRbeta CDR3 regions were amplified from genomic DNA by means of the immunoSEQ Assay, a bias-controlled multiplex PCR. The paper's processing steps were these. The number of nucleated cells in each sample was estimated from the amplification of reference gene primers within the assay. Sequence reads were collapsed and filtered to measure the absolute abundance of every unique TCRbeta CDR3 rearrangement. For each sample, productive Simpson clonality was calculated by taking the square root of Simpson's diversity index across productive rearrangements. As stored in TCRdb, this immuneACCESS dataset retains in-frame rearrangements with V and J assigned. A fraction of the clones does not appear; measured against another copy, unresolved V genes explain less than half of the discrepancy, and the remainder lacks a known reason. V and J calls and clone size are those listed in that table; D and trimming were worked out from the DNA. A total of 150,000 to 200,000 clones appear in this sample, 89% of them only once. The ten largest clones add up to 1.5% to 2% of the sample.

Including cysteine and phenylalanine, the CDR3 has 14 amino acids. CDR3 DNA is the only sequence kept; it has 42 bases, read in frame from the first base. V ends up 6 bases short and J 5 bases short, with an unmatched junction base count of 9. CDR1 and CDR2 are drawn from the germline V gene (reference sequence): SEHNR, FQNEAQ. The chain links TRBV7-9 with TRBJ1-2; 7 nucleotides in the junction match TRBD1. The sequenced material came from peripheral blood. The receptor was isolated from a man younger than 30 who had recovered from COVID-19. The CDR3 protein: CASSPGQVLYGYTF. The base sequence is TGTGCCAGCAGTCCCGGACAGGTACTTTATGGCTACACCTTC.